This entry is about one T cell receptor beta chain. This entry is derived from a study of regulatory T cells in long-lasting Graves disease. HTBI primers from iRepertoire and Arm-PCR of CDR3 regions yielded the TCR beta libraries. One entry per CDR3 protein, called by TCRdb with MiXCR from the multiplex PCR reads. The profile shows 300,000 to 400,000 distinct CDR3 sequences, over 15% of them singletons. The V gene lost 4 bases and the J gene lost 4 bases, with 7 bases spanning the gap. The CDR3 sequence is 12 residues long. Time point noted: newly diagnosed GD, antithyroid drugs for less than 3 months. PBMC RNA was the source of the TCR library. These data also featured in a second study, about T cells in Graves' hyperthyroidism and ophthalmopathy. From that report: Criteria for exclusion of patients were uncontrolled infection, other autoimmune disease, pregnancy or lactation.

This material consisted of peripheral blood mononuclear cells (PBMCs), taken at new diagnosis, from a patient treated with antithyroid drugs. J is TRBJ1-2 and V is TRBV12-3 or TRBV12-4; D may be TRBD1 (5 bases). The clonotype originates from a man aged 35 to 55 with Graves disease. Here the CDR3 DNA reads TGTGCCAGCAGTTGGGGGGTCTATGGCTACACCTTC. Encoded protein: CASSWGVYGYTF.